This TCR beta chain was recorded in a study of blood T cell repertoires in COVID-19. In germline, CDR1 is LNHDA, CDR2 SQIVND (reference sequence). The V end was cut by 0 bases, the J end by 7 bases, with 12 bases between. This CDR3 has 14 residues. Original processing methods: Amplifying reference gene primers gave estimates of nucleated cell counts. Only in-frame clones appear in the TCRdb table, and some are missing; sequencing was by immunoSEQ multiplex PCR. From that table come the V and J calls and clone size; the DNA was used to work out D and trimming. The data hold 150,000 to 190,000 clones, with about 80% observed a single time.

V usage is TRBV19 and J usage is TRBJ1-2; D is perhaps TRBD1 (5 bases). The material sequenced was PBMCs or T cells enriched from blood (not recorded which). The receptor was derived from a man in his forties or fifties who had recovered from COVID-19. CDR3 bases: TGTGCCAGTAGTATAGACTGGCAGGGCTCTGGCTACACCTTC. It translates to CASSIDWQGSGYTF.